Below are 32 T cell receptor beta chains sequenced from a single sample in a study of response to subunit inactivated influenza vaccine. TCRdb fed the RT-PCR reads into MiXCR, producing one record per CDR3 protein. The sample holds approximately 530,000 distinct CDR3 sequences, roughly 7.6% seen once. The sequenced sample was PBMCs from blood, obtained less than 25 months after vaccination. The receptor source for this set is a man aged 50 to 69 who received an inactivated influenza vaccine.

Only a few counts were recorded for this clonotype. The V gene is TRBV7-9, the J gene TRBJ2-2; no definite D call. CDR3 length equals 13 residues. From germline, CDR1 is SEHNR and CDR2 FQNEAQ (reference sequence). The V and J ends lost 7 bases and 7 bases respectively, with 13 bases between them. In DNA form, the CDR3 reads TGTGCCAGCACCCGCCAGGCAGGCGGGGAGCTGTTTTTT. Translation: CASTRQAGGELFF.

This chain links TRBV28 with TRBJ2-7; 12 bases match TRBD2. There are 18 residues in the CDR3. The V gene end was trimmed by 2 bases and the J gene end by 4 bases; junction bases not matched to a gene: 12. Germline CDR1 reads MDHEN; CDR2 reads SYDVKM. The CDR3 sequence: CASSLMIPATSGRYEQYF. DNA of the CDR3: TGTGCCAGCAGTTTAATGATCCCAGCAACTAGCGGGAGGTACGAGCAGTACTTC.

V usage is TRBV4-1 and J usage is TRBJ1-6, with D possibly TRBD1 on 5 matching bases. This CDR3 is 17 amino acids long. From germline, CDR1 is MGHRA and CDR2 YSYEKL. Between the trimmed V and J ends, which lost 4 bases and 7 bases, there was a span of 20 bases. CDR3 bases: TGCGCCAGCAGCCGAGAGGGGACGGTACTAGGCAATTCACCCCTCCACTTT. Encoded protein: CASSREGTVLGNSPLHF.

Only a few counts were recorded for this clonotype. The chain combines TRBV5-1 with TRBJ2-7, with a possible D match to TRBD2 (6 bases). The germline gives CDR1 SGHRS, CDR2 YFSETQ. V lost 4 bases to trimming and J lost 9 bases, with 20 bases between them. The length of the CDR3 is 14 residues. The CDR3 coding sequence is TGCGCCAGCAGCCCAACAGGACGTGGCGGGGTGCAGTACTTC. Protein product: CASSPTGRGGVQYF.

This clonotype was seen many times. V is TRBV5-1 and J is TRBJ1-6; 7 nucleotides line up with TRBD1. Unmatched junction bases numbered 5, after V lost 1 base and J lost 7 bases. Germline loops: CDR1 SGHRS, CDR2 YFSETQ. The CDR3 totals 15 residues. The CDR3 sequence is CASSLNGQANSPLHF. The CDR3 bases are TGCGCCAGCAGCTTGAACGGACAGGCCAATTCACCCCTCCACTTT.

This clonotype has ten or more counts. The V call is TRBV28, the J call TRBJ2-2, with D uncertain. CDR1 is MDHEN and CDR2 is SYDVKM in the germline V gene. The CDR3 runs 12 residues. Trimming left V 2 bases short and J 8 bases short, with 6 bases between. CDR3 sequence: CASSLGLGELFF. The CDR3 DNA follows: TGTGCCAGCAGTTTAGGTTTGGGGGAGCTGTTTTTT. The full variable domain, in which reference TRBV28 and TRBJ2-2 provide the parts outside the CDR3, is DVKVTQSSRYLVKRTGEKVFLECVQDMDHENMFWYRQDPGLGLRLIYFSYDVKMKEKGDIPEGYSVSREKKERFSLILESASTNQTSMYLCASSLGLGELFFGEGSRLTVL.

This clonotype was counted a few times. This chain connects TRBV4-3 to TRBJ2-1, with unresolved D. The CDR3 has 15 residues. The germline V gene encodes CDR1 LGHNA and CDR2 YSLEER. V lost 0 bases and J lost 3, with 9 bases in between. The CDR3 DNA reads TGCGCCAGCAGCCAAGAGCGCCACTTCTACAATGAGCAGTTCTTC. This encodes CASSQERHFYNEQFF.

The sample holds a few counts of this clonotype. In nucleotides, the CDR3 is TGCAGCGTTTTAGGGAACGGAGAGACCCAGTACTTC. Translation: CSVLGNGETQYF. This chain uses TRBV29-1 with TRBJ2-5; D unresolved. CDR3 length equals 12 residues. V lost 5 bases and J lost 4, with 11 bases in between. Germline CDR1 is SQVTM and CDR2 is ANQGSEA.

Only a few counts were recorded for this clonotype. The CDR3 DNA reads as TGCGCCAGCAGTGATTCGGACAGGGAGGGTAATGAGCAGTTCTTC. It translates to CASSDSDREGNEQFF. This rearrangement joins TRBV10-1 to TRBJ2-1; the D gene is possibly TRBD1 (8 bases). The V end lost 3 bases, the J end lost 7 bases, and 16 bases lay between the germline ends. There are 15 residues in the CDR3. Germline V gene sequence: CDR1 WNHNN, CDR2 SYGVQD (reference sequence).

This clonotype was counted at least ten times. The CDR3 DNA reads as TGCAGCGTGAGGCCCCGTGCAGATACGCAGTATTTT. Its protein product is CSVRPRADTQYF. The chain joins TRBV29-1 to TRBJ2-3; D is unresolved. Trimming removed 6 bases from V and 4 bases from J, with 11 bases in between. Germline values: CDR1 SQVTM, CDR2 ANQGSEA. This CDR3 has 12 amino acids.

This clonotype was recorded a few times. The rearrangement joins TRBV10-1 to TRBJ2-1; 7 bases agree with TRBD2. V trimming: 6 bases; J trimming: 5 bases; junction bases outside the gene matches: 10. This CDR3 region has 15 residues. CDR1 and CDR2 from the germline V gene are WNHNN and SYGVQD (reference sequence). This chain's CDR3 is CASSKKTSRDNEQFF. The CDR3 DNA follows: TGCGCCAGCAGCAAAAAGACTAGCCGGGACAATGAGCAGTTCTTC.

This clonotype was seen a handful of times. The rearrangement uses TRBV20-1 and TRBJ2-1; the match to TRBD2 covers 10 bases. With 0 bases clipped from V and 7 bases from J, the junction kept 3 bases outside the gene matches. Per germline, CDR1 DFQATT and CDR2 SNEGSKA (reference sequence). This CDR3 region has 14 residues. CDR3 in amino acids: CSARDRTSGNEQFF. CDR3 in DNA: TGCAGTGCTAGAGATCGGACTAGCGGAAATGAGCAGTTCTTC.

A few counts support this clonotype. The chain uses TRBV6-2 or TRBV6-3 and TRBJ2-7; no clear D gene. This CDR3 has 12 amino acids. V dropped 2 bases and J dropped 4 bases, with 6 bases sitting between them. From germline, CDR1 is MNHEY and CDR2 SVGEGT. CDR3 sequence: CASSYVPYEQYF. The CDR3 bases are TGTGCCAGCAGTTACGTCCCGTACGAGCAGTACTTC.

In its sample, this clonotype was seen many times. CDR3 residues: CASRKGGNEQFF. DNA for the CDR3: TGTGCCAGCAGGAAAGGGGGGAATGAGCAGTTCTTC. This chain links TRBV12-3 or TRBV12-4 with TRBJ2-1; the D gene could be TRBD1 or TRBD2 (6 bases each). The CDR3 totals 12 residues. V dropped 6 bases and J dropped 7 bases, with 10 bases sitting between them.

This clonotype occurred a few times. The chain couples TRBV2 to TRBJ1-5; weak D call: TRBD1 (6 bases). The germline V gene has CDR1 SNHLY and CDR2 FYNNEI. The CDR3 sequence is 14 residues long. Trimming took off 6 bases at V and 3 bases at J, with 12 bases between the two ends. This CDR3 is CASSRDNYNQPQHF. In nucleotides, the CDR3 is TGTGCCAGCAGCCGGGACAACTACAATCAGCCCCAGCATTTT. Combining the CDR3 with reference TRBV2 and TRBJ1-5 gives the whole variable domain EPEVTQTPSHQVTQMGQEVILRCVPISNHLYFYWYRQILGQKVEFLVSFYNNEISEKSEIFDDQFSVERPDGSNFTLKIRSTKLEDSAMYFCASSRDNYNQPQHFGDGTRLSIL.

The chain is built from TRBV20-1 and TRBJ1-6; no clear D. CDR3 length: 15 residues. V was cut by 0 bases and J by 11 bases, with 17 bases left in between. Per the germline V gene, CDR1 is DFQATT and CDR2 is SNEGSKA (reference sequence). CDR3 residues: CSARDWALTGAPLHF. CDR3 coding DNA: TGCAGTGCTAGAGATTGGGCCCTCACTGGGGCACCCCTCCACTTT.

This clonotype was recorded many times. The chain recombines TRBV4-1 with TRBJ1-2; TRBD1 might be the D (5 bases). This CDR3 is built from 16 residues. V lost 1 base and J lost 2, with 14 bases in between. Germline CDR1 and CDR2: MGHRA and YSYEKL. The chain's CDR3 is CASSQAGQQLNYGYTF. The CDR3 DNA follows: TGCGCCAGCAGCCAAGCGGGGCAGCAACTAAACTATGGCTACACCTTC.

This clonotype was detected only a few times. The rearrangement links TRBV27 to TRBJ1-2, with 10 positions matching TRBD1. The germline V gene has CDR1 MNHEY and CDR2 SMNVEV (reference sequence). After removal of 6 bases from V and 8 bases from J, the junction contained 15 bases not matched to a gene. The CDR3 covers 16 residues. The CDR3 spells CASRTAGQGTLYGYTF. The CDR3 DNA is TGTGCCAGCAGGACGGCGGGACAGGGGACCCTCTACGGCTACACCTTC.

In its sample, this clonotype was seen many times. V usage is TRBV6-1 and J usage is TRBJ1-6, with 7 bases aligning to TRBD1. In germline, CDR1 is MNHNS, CDR2 SASEGT. The CDR3 has 14 residues. The V and J ends lost 6 bases and 10 bases, in that order; junction bases with no gene match: 9. The CDR3 coding sequence is TGTGCCAGCAGGGGAGGACAGGTCGGATCACCCCTCCACTTT. Translation: CASRGGQVGSPLHF.

This clonotype was picked up a small number of times. The rearrangement uses TRBV3-1 and TRBJ1-4, with TRBD1 matching over 7 bases. The CDR3 has 15 amino acids. The ends lost 4 bases at V and 7 bases at J; junction bases unmatched: 9. The V gene's germline CDR1 is LGHDT and CDR2 YNNKEL (reference sequence). The DNA for the CDR3 is TGTGCCAGCAGCCTTCCGACAGGGCGGACTGAAAAACTGTTTTTT. Translation gives CASSLPTGRTEKLFF.

V is TRBV30 and J is TRBJ2-7; D gene ambiguous. Germline CDR1 is GTSNPN and CDR2 is SVGIG (reference sequence). The V end lost 1 base, the J end lost 0 bases, and 4 bases lay between the germline ends. The CDR3 has 12 residues. In DNA, the CDR3 is TGTGCCTGGAGTGCGAGCTCCTACGAGCAGTACTTC. It yields the protein CAWSASSYEQYF.

In its sample, this clonotype was seen a few times. The chain combines TRBV6-1 with TRBJ1-1; TRBD1 matches 7 bases. The CDR3 is made up of 16 amino acids. Losses at the gene ends were 0 bases for V and 4 bases for J; bases not matched to a gene: 8. CDR1 and CDR2 (germline): MNHNS, SASEGT. CDR3 loop: CASSEASRGVGTEAFF. CDR3 nucleotide sequence: TGTGCCAGCAGTGAAGCGTCCAGGGGGGTGGGCACTGAAGCTTTCTTT.

This clonotype was counted between two and nine times. This rearrangement joins TRBV19 to TRBJ1-6, with a possible D match to TRBD1 (5 bases). The ends were cut back, 2 bases at V and 6 bases at J, with 14 bases in the middle. Germline CDR1 reads LNHDA; CDR2 reads SQIVND (reference sequence). The length of the CDR3 is 16 residues. CDR3 sequence (DNA): TGTGCCAGTAGTATAAAAAGGGACCTACCTAATTCACCCCTCCACTTT. Translated: CASSIKRDLPNSPLHF.

This clonotype was counted a single time. No conserved phenylalanine or tryptophan ends this CDR3, so it is likely a read error. The rearrangement links TRBV6-2 or TRBV6-3 to TRBJ2-2; D is uncertain. V lost 2 bases to trimming and J lost 0 bases, with 10 bases between them. CDR3 length equals 16 residues. Germline CDR1 and CDR2: MNHEY and SVGEGT. In DNA, the CDR3 is TGTGCCAGCAGTTACGGTGGAATTTCGAACACCGGGGAGCTGTTTATT. This translates into CASSYGGISNTGELFI.

This clonotype came up many times. The V gene is TRBV15, the J gene TRBJ2-5, with D maybe TRBD1 (5 bases). The CDR3 has 12 amino acids. Germline lookup yields CDR1 LNHNV and CDR2 YYDKDF (reference sequence). Trimming removed 4 bases from V and 5 bases from J, with 8 bases in between. The CDR3 DNA reads as TGTGCCACCAGCACCTACAGGGAGACCCAGTACTTC. It encodes CATSTYRETQYF.

The chain carries TRBV7-8 and TRBJ2-5; tentative D call: TRBD2 (6 bases). CDR3 length equals 13 residues. V lost 5 bases and J 7 bases, leaving 14 bases between the germline ends. Per germline, CDR1 SGHVS and CDR2 FQNEAQ. CDR3 DNA sequence: TGTGCCAGCAGCGGGACTCCCCAGGGGACCCAGTACTTC. This encodes CASSGTPQGTQYF.

A few counts support this clonotype. The rearrangement links TRBV20-1 to TRBJ2-1; no clear D gene. V was trimmed by 3 bases and J by 3 bases, leaving 12 bases between them. Germline CDR1 is DFQATT and CDR2 is SNEGSKA (reference sequence). CDR3 size: 14 residues. CDR3 DNA: TGCAGTGCTAGCCCACAAACGAACTACAATGAGCAGTTCTTC. Translating it yields CSASPQTNYNEQFF.

This clonotype was seen only a few times. The genes are TRBV4-2 and TRBJ1-5, with D possibly TRBD1 on 6 matching bases. Germline V gives CDR1 LGHNA, CDR2 YNFKEQ. Trimming stripped 0 bases from V and 4 bases from J, with 10 bases between. The CDR3 is 15 amino acids. CDR3 loop: CASSQDVDRNQPQHF. CDR3 bases: TGTGCCAGCAGCCAAGATGTGGACAGAAATCAGCCCCAGCATTTT.

V usage is TRBV28 and J usage is TRBJ2-6; 9 bases are shared with TRBD1. The V and J ends lost 3 bases and 4 bases, in that order; junction bases with no gene match: 7. CDR1 MDHEN and CDR2 SYDVKM come from the germline V gene. The CDR3 covers 17 residues. CDR3 residues: CASSFTQGANGANVLTF. The CDR3 DNA follows: TGTGCCAGCAGTTTCACACAGGGGGCGAACGGGGCCAACGTCCTGACTTTC.

This clonotype was found a few times. The rearrangement joins TRBV28 to TRBJ1-4; D ambiguous. Trimming removed 2 bases at V and 6 bases at J, with 16 bases between. Germline values: CDR1 MDHEN, CDR2 SYDVKM. CDR3 length: 16 residues. The CDR3 protein is CASSLLGNVGYEKLFF. The CDR3 bases are TGTGCCAGCAGTTTACTGGGCAACGTGGGGTATGAAAAACTGTTTTTT.

The table lists this clonotype with a few counts. This rearrangement joins TRBV27 to TRBJ2-7; tentative D call: TRBD1 (6 bases). Germline V CDR1 and CDR2: MNHEY, SMNVEV (reference sequence). Trimming removed 5 bases from V and 3 bases from J, with 11 bases in between. The CDR3 runs to 13 residues. CDR3 DNA: TGTGCCAGCAGTACCCAGGACAGCTACGAGCAGTACTTC. This gives the protein CASSTQDSYEQYF.

The table lists this clonotype with a few counts. The rearrangement uses TRBV12-3 or TRBV12-4 and TRBJ1-5; 8 nucleotides line up with TRBD1. The V gene end was trimmed by 5 bases and the J gene end by 6 bases; junction bases not matched to a gene: 12. The CDR3 length is 16 residues. The CDR3 is CASSAQGATFGQPQHF. The CDR3 nucleotides read TGTGCCAGCAGTGCCCAGGGGGCGACTTTTGGTCAGCCCCAGCATTTT.